This record covers a single TCR beta chain. This clonotype was observed many times. It has no known antigen specificity. Base qualities are not at hand, and no much larger clone is one base apart. These data originate in a study of T cells in Graves' hyperthyroidism and ophthalmopathy (dated by TCRdb to the late 2010s). About the full investigation: Peripheral blood was collected at initial diagnosis, before any treatment. TCR V-J signatures able to tell the groups apart were searched for in a discovery cohort of 100 patients, of whom more than 40 had Graves' ophthalmopathy and around 56 had stable Graves' hyperthyroidism. Prospective prediction of ophthalmopathy was tested in an independent validation cohort of fewer than 20 hyperthyroidism patients and 15 to 17 patients who later progressed to ophthalmopathy. The 75 to 100 discovery patients were randomly divided into training and test sets at a 7:3 ratio. In six Graves' hyperthyroidism patients, the study also compared T-cell repertoires from thyroid tissue with T-cell repertoires from blood. Once sampling was done, hyperthyroidism patients were given methimazole at a starting dose of 30 mg daily, whereas ophthalmopathy patients were given high-dose intravenous methylprednisolone. According to the paper, TCR Vbeta CDR3 sequencing was carried out on 135 peripheral blood samples, which came from approximately 41 ophthalmopathy, around 74 hyperthyroidism and roughly 17 progressor patients. Points the paper makes about the study in general: No statistical method was used to fix the sample size in advance, and group allocation was not hidden from the investigators. In validation, the model predicted progression to ophthalmopathy a median of roughly six months before onset, with approximately 71% sensitivity and 72.22% specificity. Most expanded thyroid clonotypes (frequency above 0.001) were also detected in blood, suggesting blood repertoires may reflect thyroid immune responses. A 13 V-J signature model separated ophthalmopathy from stable hyperthyroidism, with nearly 90% sensitivity and 81.08% specificity in cross-validation and 80%/75% in testing.

The TCR beta CDR3 regions were amplified from RNA transcripts. The TCR CDR3 was subjected to a first round of RT-PCR using the HTBI primer set and the Qiagen OneStep RT-PCR kit. Libraries were constructed in a second round of multiplex PCR, after which size selection and purification were performed. The libraries were sequenced on an Illumina HiSeq2000 using paired-end 100 bp reads. For the original study's pipeline: SOAPnuke was used to process the raw data, with reads discarded if the reads contained adapters or uncalled bases, had a mean Phred below 15, or lacked an exact constant-primer or identifier match. COPE v1.2.5 was used to merge the high-quality paired reads, and each unique nucleotide sequence was defined as a clonotype. MiTCR v1.1 was used to align clonotypes to the IMGT TRBV, TRBD and TRBJ reference segments. The analysis included only V-J combinations with a frequency above 0.0001, which together covered 98% to 99.2% of the repertoires. A TCS score was defined as the ratio of F50 (clonal expansion) to E x V (chaos), with BLOSUM62-based TCRdist applied between CDR3 peptides within each V-J. Welch's t-statistics and random forest reduced 500 to 650 V-J features to under 15, which were used in a naive Bayes classifier (R e1071). TCRdb redid the processing of the public reads, applying fastp at Q25 and MiXCR, and retained in-frame beta chains. Rows with one shared CDR3 protein collapse into an entry with the most common genes and DNA. The authors' filters were not applied to this entry. The sample data list about 690,000 distinct CDR3 sequences, and approximately 15% of these were observed just once. The top ten constitute 15% to 18% of the sample.

Stable Graves' hyperthyroidism was defined as the absence of progression to ophthalmopathy over 18 months of follow-up. Hyperthyroidism patients were newly diagnosed, with disease duration under 2 months, and aged 18 to 65 years. Exclusion was applied to patients with uncontrolled infections, other autoimmune diseases, pregnancy or lactation. Diagnoses relied on clinical symptoms, serum thyroxine and TRAb, thyroid ultrasound and orbital computed tomography. PBMCs were separated from approximately 10 ml of fresh peripheral blood using Ficoll-Paque density gradient centrifugation. Total RNA was extracted with Trizol reagent, and quality was checked on an Agilent 2100 Bioanalyzer. The CDR3 measures 13 amino acids from cysteine to phenylalanine. The DNA shown is the 39-base CDR3, in frame from base 1. The germline V gene yields MDHEN for CDR1 and SYDVKM for CDR2. A distance of 10 bases separates the germline ends of V and J, which lose 4 bases and 3 bases respectively.

The chain couples TRBV28 to TRBJ2-7; the D gene is perhaps TRBD1, on 5 matching bases. This receptor was identified in a man aged 45-65 years with Graves' hyperthyroidism. Sequencing was done on a sample of blood. The sequence in DNA is TGTGCCAGCAGTTCCGCTGACAGCTACGAGCAGTACTTC. Its protein reads: CASSSADSYEQYF.